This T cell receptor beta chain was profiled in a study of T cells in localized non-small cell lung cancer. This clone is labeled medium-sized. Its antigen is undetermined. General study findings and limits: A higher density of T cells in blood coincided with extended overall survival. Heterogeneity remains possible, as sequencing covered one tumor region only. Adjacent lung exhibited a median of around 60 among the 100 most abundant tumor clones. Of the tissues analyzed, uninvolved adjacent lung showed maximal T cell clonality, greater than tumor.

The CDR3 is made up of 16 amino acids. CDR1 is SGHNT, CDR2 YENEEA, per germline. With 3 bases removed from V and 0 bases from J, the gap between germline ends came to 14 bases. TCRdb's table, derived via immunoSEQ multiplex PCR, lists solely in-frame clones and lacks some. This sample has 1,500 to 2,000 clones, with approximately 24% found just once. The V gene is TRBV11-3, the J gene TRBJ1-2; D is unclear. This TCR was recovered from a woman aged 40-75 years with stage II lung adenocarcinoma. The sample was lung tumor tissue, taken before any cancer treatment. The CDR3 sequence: CASSLSATLANYGYTF. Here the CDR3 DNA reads TGTGCCAGCAGCTTGTCCGCGACCTTAGCTAACTATGGCTACACCTTC.